These 16 T cell receptor beta chains were all obtained from the same sample, sequenced in a study of T cells in localized non-small cell lung cancer. Produced via immunoSEQ multiplex PCR; TCRdb's table is partial and in-frame only. The table includes about 52,000 clones, around 87% detected once. Source: PBMCs, taken before any cancer treatment. The receptors come from a female donor with stage II lung adenocarcinoma.

This sequence joins TRBV6-1 and TRBJ1-2, with D possibly being TRBD1 (6 bases). Germline assignment: CDR1 MNHNS and CDR2 SASEGT. This CDR3 comprises 13 residues. V dropped 6 bases and J dropped 7 bases, with 15 bases sitting between them. The CDR3 loop reads CASSEQGGGGYTF. The CDR3 coding sequence is TGTGCCAGCAGCGAACAGGGCGGGGGTGGCTACACCTTC.

This chain joins TRBV28 and TRBJ1-6; a possible D gene is TRBD1 (5 bases). Germline V gene data show CDR1 as MDHEN and CDR2 as SYDVKM. This CDR3 has 12 residues. V was clipped by 5 bases and J by 16 bases, with 15 bases between them. CDR3 DNA sequence: TGTGCCAGCAGTAGGGGCTCACGGGGGCTCCACTTT. It specifies CASSRGSRGLHF.

About this clone: The sample contains more than one DNA sequence encoding this CDR3. The CDR3 reads CASSVVGSGSNTGELFF. The CDR3 region has the DNA TGTGCCAGCAGCGTAGTAGGATCGGGGTCCAACACCGGGGAGCTGTTTTTT. The J gene is TRBJ2-2, the V gene TRBV9, with D maybe TRBD2 (5 bases). Germline CDR1 and CDR2: SGDLS and YYNGEE. V lost 0 bases to trimming and J lost 2 bases, with 14 bases between them. The CDR3 contains 17 residues.

This chain uses TRBV2 with TRBJ1-6; 8 nucleotides agree with TRBD1. The trim removed 6 bases at V and 6 bases at J, leaving 7 bases unmatched. The CDR3 loop spans 15 amino acids. CDR1 SNHLY and CDR2 FYNNEI come from the germline V gene. The CDR3 DNA follows: TGTGCCAGCAGAACTAACAGGGGGGTTAATTCACCCCTCCACTTT. It encodes CASRTNRGVNSPLHF.

This sequence joins TRBV19 and TRBJ2-2; 7 nucleotides line up with TRBD1. This CDR3 is built from 13 residues. The V gene end was trimmed by 5 bases and the J gene end by 4 bases; junction bases not matched to a gene: 1. Germline CDR1 and CDR2: LNHDA and SQIVND (reference sequence). The CDR3 sequence is CASSWDSTGELFF. CDR3 sequence (DNA): TGTGCCAGTAGTTGGGACAGCACCGGGGAGCTGTTTTTT.

The chain has TRBV11-2 and TRBJ2-7; 8 nucleotides line up with TRBD2. The V and J ends lost 2 bases and 2 bases, in that order; junction bases with no gene match: 8. Germline values: CDR1 SGHAT, CDR2 FQNNGV. The CDR3 sequence is 16 residues long. The chain's CDR3 is CASSLSKRGRTYEQYF. In DNA form, the CDR3 reads TGTGCCAGCAGCTTATCGAAGCGGGGGAGGACCTACGAGCAGTACTTC.

The chain links TRBV27 to TRBJ2-1; D perhaps matches TRBD1 (7 bases). CDR1 MNHEY and CDR2 SMNVEV come from the germline V gene (reference sequence). Trimming took off 5 bases at V and 12 bases at J, with 23 bases between the two ends. The CDR3 length is 15 residues. The DNA for the CDR3 is TGTGCCAGCAGTCACCGGGACAGTGGCATCGGGGGGCAGTTCTTC. As protein: CASSHRDSGIGGQFF.

The chain recombines TRBV15 with TRBJ2-5, with TRBD2 identical over 8 bases. The length of the CDR3 is 17 residues. V lost 0 bases, J lost 0 bases, and 6 bases stayed unmatched. CDR1 is LNHNV and CDR2 is YYDKDF in the germline V gene (reference sequence). The CDR3 bases are TGTGCCACCAGCAGAGATGGGCGGGGGGCGTACCAAGAGACCCAGTACTTC. It codes for CATSRDGRGAYQETQYF. Full variable domain (outside the CDR3, taken from reference TRBV15 and TRBJ2-5): DAMVIQNPRYQVTQFGKPVTLSCSQTLNHNVMYWYQQKSSQAPKLLFHYYDKDFNNEADTPDNFQSRRPNTSFCFLDIRSPGLGDTAMYLCATSRDGRGAYQETQYFGPGTRLLVL.

CDR3 sequence: CASSLSRVGGYTF. CDR3 coding DNA: TGTGCCAGCAGCTTGTCTAGGGTCGGTGGCTACACCTTC. The gene calls are TRBV5-6 and TRBJ1-2, with D uncertain. Trimming cost V 1 base and J 7 bases, with 11 bases left between them. Germline V gene sequence: CDR1 SGHDT, CDR2 YYEEEE. The CDR3 has 13 residues.

The chain couples TRBV27 to TRBJ1-5; TRBD1 is a possible D gene (5 bases). Trimming stripped 3 bases from V and 4 bases from J, with 13 bases between. This CDR3 region has 15 residues. CDR1 is MNHEY and CDR2 is SMNVEV in the germline V gene (reference sequence). CDR3 bases: TGTGCCAGCAGTTTTCAAGGGGTAACAAATCAGCCCCAGCATTTT. It specifies CASSFQGVTNQPQHF.

V gene TRBV27 combines with J gene TRBJ2-3; 7 positions agree with TRBD1. Germline V gives CDR1 MNHEY, CDR2 SMNVEV (reference sequence). The J segment lost 1 base and the V segment lost 3 bases, leaving 4 bases of the junction unmatched. The CDR3 covers 15 residues. The CDR3 bases are TGTGCCAGCAGTTTGGGGGACAGACGCACAGATACGCAGTATTTT. Protein: CASSLGDRRTDTQYF.

V is TRBV5-4 and J is TRBJ2-2, with D hard to call. The ends were cut back, 4 bases at V and 7 bases at J, with 11 bases in the middle. The CDR3 is 13 residues long. Germline V gives CDR1 SGHNT, CDR2 YYREEE (reference sequence). CDR3 region: CASSPELSGELFF. The CDR3 DNA sequence: TGTGCCAGCAGCCCAGAGCTGAGCGGGGAGCTGTTTTTT.

The CDR3 protein is CASPRGTGGHQPQHF. CDR3 DNA: TGTGCCAGCCCCAGGGGGACAGGGGGCCATCAGCCCCAGCATTTT. The V and J genes are TRBV21-1 and TRBJ1-5; no DNA check was done on the table's D call, TRBD1. TRBV21-1 constitutes a pseudogene. This CDR3 comprises 15 residues.

The V call is TRBV6-1, the J call TRBJ1-3; D not resolved. Deletions cut 4 bases from V and 0 bases from J, with 22 bases between. From germline, CDR1 is MNHNS and CDR2 SASEGT. This CDR3 spans 19 amino acids. The CDR3, as DNA: TGTGCCAGCAGTGGATACTCCGCGGAGGCTAGAATCTCTGGAAACACCATATATTTT. This translates into CASSGYSAEARISGNTIYF.

The CDR3 region has the DNA TGTGCCAGCAGCCTGCGGGGCGGAACCTACGAGCAGTACTTC. It translates to CASSLRGGTYEQYF. The J gene is TRBJ2-7, the V gene TRBV5-5, with D possibly matching TRBD2 (6 bases). V shed 4 bases and J shed 2 bases, with 13 bases lying between them. This CDR3 spans 14 amino acids. Per the germline V gene, CDR1 is SGHKS and CDR2 is YYEKEE (reference sequence). The full variable domain, in which reference TRBV5-5 and TRBJ2-7 provide the parts outside the CDR3, is DAGVTQSPTHLIKTRGQQVTLRCSPISGHKSVSWYQQVLGQGPQFIFQYYEKEERGRGNFPDRFSARQFPNYSSELNVNALLLGDSALYLCASSLRGGTYEQYFGPGTRLTVT.

This chain joins TRBV6-1 and TRBJ1-2; 8 bases line up with TRBD1. The CDR3 has 16 amino acids. V lost 0 bases to trimming and J lost 5 bases; unmatched junction nucleotides: 8. Germline values: CDR1 MNHNS, CDR2 SASEGT. CDR3 sequence (DNA): TGTGCCAGCAGTGAAGCGGAGACAGGGGCCGGTTATGGCTACACCTTC. This translates into CASSEAETGAGYGYTF.